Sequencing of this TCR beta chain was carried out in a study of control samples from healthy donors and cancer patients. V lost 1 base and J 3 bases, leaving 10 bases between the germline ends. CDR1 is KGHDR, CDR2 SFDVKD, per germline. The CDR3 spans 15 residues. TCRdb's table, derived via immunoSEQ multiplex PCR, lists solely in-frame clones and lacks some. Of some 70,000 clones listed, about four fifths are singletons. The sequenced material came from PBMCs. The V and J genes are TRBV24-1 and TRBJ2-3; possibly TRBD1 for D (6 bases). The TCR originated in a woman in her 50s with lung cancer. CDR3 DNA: TGTGCCACCAGTGATTTAGAACAGGGAACAGATACGCAGTATTTT. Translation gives CATSDLEQGTDTQYF.